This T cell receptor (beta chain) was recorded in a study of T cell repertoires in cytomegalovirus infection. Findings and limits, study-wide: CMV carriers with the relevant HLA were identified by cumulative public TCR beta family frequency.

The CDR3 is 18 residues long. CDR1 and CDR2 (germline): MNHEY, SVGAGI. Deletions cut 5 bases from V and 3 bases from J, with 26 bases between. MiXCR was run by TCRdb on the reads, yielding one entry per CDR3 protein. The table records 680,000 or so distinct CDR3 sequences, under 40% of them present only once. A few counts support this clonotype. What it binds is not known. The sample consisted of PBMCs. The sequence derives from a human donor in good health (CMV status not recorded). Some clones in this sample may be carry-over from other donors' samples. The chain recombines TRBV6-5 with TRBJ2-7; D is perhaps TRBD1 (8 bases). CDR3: CASSPFGQGIKRDYEQYF. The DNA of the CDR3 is TGTGCCAGCAGTCCCTTCGGACAGGGCATTAAGCGGGACTACGAGCAGTACTTC.